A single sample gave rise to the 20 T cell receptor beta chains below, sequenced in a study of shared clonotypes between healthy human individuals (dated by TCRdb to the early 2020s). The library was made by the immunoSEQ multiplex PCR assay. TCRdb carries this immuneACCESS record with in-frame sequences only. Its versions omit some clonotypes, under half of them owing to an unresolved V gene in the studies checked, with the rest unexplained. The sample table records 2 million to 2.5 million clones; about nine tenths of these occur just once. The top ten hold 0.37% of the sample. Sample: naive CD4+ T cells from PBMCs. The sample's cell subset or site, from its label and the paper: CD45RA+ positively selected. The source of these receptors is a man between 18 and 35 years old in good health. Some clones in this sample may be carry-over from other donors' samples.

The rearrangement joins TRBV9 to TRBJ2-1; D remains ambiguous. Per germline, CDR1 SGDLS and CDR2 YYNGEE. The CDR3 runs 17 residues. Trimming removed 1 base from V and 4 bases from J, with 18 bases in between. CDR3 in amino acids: CASSVWGQPDLYNEQFF. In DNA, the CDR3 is TGTGCCAGCAGCGTATGGGGTCAGCCCGACCTTTACAATGAGCAGTTCTTC.

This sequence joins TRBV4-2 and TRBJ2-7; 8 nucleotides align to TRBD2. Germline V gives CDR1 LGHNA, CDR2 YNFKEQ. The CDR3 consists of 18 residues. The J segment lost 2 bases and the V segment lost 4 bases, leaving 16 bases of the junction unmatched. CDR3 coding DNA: TGTGCCAGCAGCCGCTCGAGGGGGGACGGGACTAGGGCCTACGAGCAGTACTTC. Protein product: CASSRSRGDGTRAYEQYF.

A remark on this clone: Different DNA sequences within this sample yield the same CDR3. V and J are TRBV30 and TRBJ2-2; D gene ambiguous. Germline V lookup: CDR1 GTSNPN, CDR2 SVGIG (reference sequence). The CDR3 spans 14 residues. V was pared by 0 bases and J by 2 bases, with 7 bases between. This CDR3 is CAWSVVRNTGELFF. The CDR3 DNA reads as TGTGCCTGGAGTGTTGTGAGAAACACCGGGGAGCTGTTTTTT.

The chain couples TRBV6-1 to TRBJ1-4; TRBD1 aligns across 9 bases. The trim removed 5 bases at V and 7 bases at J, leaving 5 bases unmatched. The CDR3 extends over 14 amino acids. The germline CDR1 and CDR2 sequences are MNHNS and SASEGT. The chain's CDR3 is CASSTGGASEKLFF. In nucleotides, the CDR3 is TGTGCCAGCAGTACAGGGGGCGCATCTGAAAAACTGTTTTTT.

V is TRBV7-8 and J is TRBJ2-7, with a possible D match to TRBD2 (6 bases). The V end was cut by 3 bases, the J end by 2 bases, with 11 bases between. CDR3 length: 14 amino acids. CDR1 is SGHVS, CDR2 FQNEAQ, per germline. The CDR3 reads CASSFGGDTYEQYF. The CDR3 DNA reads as TGTGCCAGCAGCTTTGGCGGGGATACCTACGAGCAGTACTTC. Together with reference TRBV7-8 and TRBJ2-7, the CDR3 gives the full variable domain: GAGVSQSPRYKVAKRGQDVALRCDPISGHVSLFWYQQALGQGPEFLTYFQNEAQLDKSGLPSDRFFAERPEGSVSTLKIQRTQQEDSAVYLCASSFGGDTYEQYFGPGTRLTVT.

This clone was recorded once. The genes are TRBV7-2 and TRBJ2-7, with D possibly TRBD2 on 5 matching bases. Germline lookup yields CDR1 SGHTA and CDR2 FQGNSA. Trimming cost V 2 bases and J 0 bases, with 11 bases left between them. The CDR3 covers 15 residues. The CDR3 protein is CASSLRPGSSYEQYF. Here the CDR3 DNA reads TGTGCCAGCAGCTTACGCCCGGGGAGCTCCTACGAGCAGTACTTC.

The CDR3, as DNA: TGTGCCAGCACTGTCAGAGGGGTACAATCACCCCTCCACTTT. This codes for CASTVRGVQSPLHF. The V gene is TRBV27, the J gene TRBJ1-6, with a weak D call TRBD1 (5 bases). CDR3 size: 14 residues. The germline V gene has CDR1 MNHEY and CDR2 SMNVEV (reference sequence). With 7 bases removed from V and 10 bases from J, the gap between germline ends came to 17 bases.

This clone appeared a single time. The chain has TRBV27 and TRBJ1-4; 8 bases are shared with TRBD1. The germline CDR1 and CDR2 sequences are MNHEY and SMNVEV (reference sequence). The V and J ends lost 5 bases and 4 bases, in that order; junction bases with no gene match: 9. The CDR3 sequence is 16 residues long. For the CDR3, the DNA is TGTGCCAGCAGTCGCCTGGACAGGGCAGTTAATGAAAAACTGTTTTTT. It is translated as CASSRLDRAVNEKLFF.

DNA of the CDR3: TGTGCCAGCAGCCCGGCCTCATTTCAGGGCTACACCTTC. This sequence encodes CASSPASFQGYTF. V and J are TRBV4-2 and TRBJ1-2; no firm D call. CDR1 and CDR2 from the germline V gene are LGHNA and YNFKEQ. Deletions cut 4 bases from V and 8 bases from J, with 14 bases between. The CDR3 runs to 13 residues.

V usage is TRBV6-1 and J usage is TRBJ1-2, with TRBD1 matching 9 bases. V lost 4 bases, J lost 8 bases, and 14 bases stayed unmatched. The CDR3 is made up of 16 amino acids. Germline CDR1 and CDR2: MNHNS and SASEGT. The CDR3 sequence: CASSGATGTGPRGYTF. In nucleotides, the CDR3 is TGTGCCAGCAGTGGCGCGACTGGGACAGGGCCTCGGGGCTACACCTTC.

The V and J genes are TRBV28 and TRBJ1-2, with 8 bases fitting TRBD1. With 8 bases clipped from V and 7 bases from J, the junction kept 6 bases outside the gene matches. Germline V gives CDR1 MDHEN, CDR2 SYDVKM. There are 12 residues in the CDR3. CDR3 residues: CASYGQGGGYTF. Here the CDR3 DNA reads TGTGCCAGCTATGGACAGGGAGGTGGCTACACCTTC.

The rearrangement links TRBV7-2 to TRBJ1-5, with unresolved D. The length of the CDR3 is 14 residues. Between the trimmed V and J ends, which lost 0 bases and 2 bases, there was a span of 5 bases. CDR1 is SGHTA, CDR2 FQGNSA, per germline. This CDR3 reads CASSLAYGNQPQHF. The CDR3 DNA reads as TGTGCCAGCAGCTTAGCATACGGCAATCAGCCCCAGCATTTT. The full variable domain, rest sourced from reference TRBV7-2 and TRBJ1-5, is GAGVSQSPSNKVTEKGKDVELRCDPISGHTALYWYRQSLGQGLEFLIYFQGNSAPDKSGLPSDRFSAERTGGSVSTLTIQRTQQEDSAVYLCASSLAYGNQPQHFGDGTRLSIL.

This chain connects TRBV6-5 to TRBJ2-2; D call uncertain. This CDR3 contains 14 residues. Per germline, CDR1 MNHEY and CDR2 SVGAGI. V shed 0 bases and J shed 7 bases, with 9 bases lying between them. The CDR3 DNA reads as TGTGCCAGCAGTTACTCGAAGGGTCGCGGGGAGCTGTTTTTT. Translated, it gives CASSYSKGRGELFF.

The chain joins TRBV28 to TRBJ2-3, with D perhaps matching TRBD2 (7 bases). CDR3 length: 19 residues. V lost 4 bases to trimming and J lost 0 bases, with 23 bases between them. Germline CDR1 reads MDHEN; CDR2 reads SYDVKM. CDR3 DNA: TGTGCCAGCAGTTGGCAGGGGACACCCTTGGGGGGGAGCACAGATACGCAGTATTTT. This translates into CASSWQGTPLGGSTDTQYF.

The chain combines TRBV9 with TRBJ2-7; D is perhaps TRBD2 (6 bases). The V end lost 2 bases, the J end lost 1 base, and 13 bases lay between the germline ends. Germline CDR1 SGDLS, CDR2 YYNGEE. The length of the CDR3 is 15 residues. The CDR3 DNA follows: TGTGCCAGCAGCGTCGGGGGTTACTTTTCCTACGAGCAGTACTTC. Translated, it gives CASSVGGYFSYEQYF. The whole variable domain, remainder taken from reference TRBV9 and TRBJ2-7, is DSGVTQTPKHLITATGQRVTLRCSPRSGDLSVYWYQQSLDQGLQFLIQYYNGEERAKGNILERFSAQQFPDLHSELNLSSLELGDSALYFCASSVGGYFSYEQYFGPGTRLTVT.

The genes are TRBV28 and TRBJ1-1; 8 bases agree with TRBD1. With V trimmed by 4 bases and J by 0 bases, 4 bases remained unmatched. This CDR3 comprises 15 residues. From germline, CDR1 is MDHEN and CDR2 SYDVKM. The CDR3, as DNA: TGTGCCAGCAGTTGGCAGGGGGCGATGAACACTGAAGCTTTCTTT. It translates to CASSWQGAMNTEAFF.

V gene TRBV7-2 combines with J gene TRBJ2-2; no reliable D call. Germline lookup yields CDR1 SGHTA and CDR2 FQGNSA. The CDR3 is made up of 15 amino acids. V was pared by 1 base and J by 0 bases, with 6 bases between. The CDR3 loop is CASSLGPSNTGELFF. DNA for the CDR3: TGTGCCAGCAGCTTAGGACCTTCGAACACCGGGGAGCTGTTTTTT.

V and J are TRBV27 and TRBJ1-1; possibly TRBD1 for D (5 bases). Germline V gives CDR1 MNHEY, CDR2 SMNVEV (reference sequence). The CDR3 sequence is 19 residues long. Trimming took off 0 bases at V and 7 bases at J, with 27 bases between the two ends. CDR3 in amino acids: CASSLSGLGGAPVLFEAFF. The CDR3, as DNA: TGTGCCAGCAGTTTATCAGGTTTGGGCGGGGCTCCCGTGCTTTTTGAAGCTTTCTTT.

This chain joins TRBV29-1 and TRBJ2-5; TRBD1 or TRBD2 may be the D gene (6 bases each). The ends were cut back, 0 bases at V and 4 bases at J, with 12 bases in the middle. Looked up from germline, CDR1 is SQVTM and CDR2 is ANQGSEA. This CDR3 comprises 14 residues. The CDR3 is CSVEDPKGGETQYF. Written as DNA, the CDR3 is TGCAGCGTTGAAGATCCTAAGGGGGGAGAGACCCAGTACTTC.

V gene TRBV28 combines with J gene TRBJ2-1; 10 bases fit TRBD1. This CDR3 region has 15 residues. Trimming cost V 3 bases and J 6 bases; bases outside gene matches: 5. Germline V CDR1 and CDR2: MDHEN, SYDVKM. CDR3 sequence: CASSFTGQGFNEQFF. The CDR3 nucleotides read TGTGCCAGCAGTTTTACGGGACAGGGGTTCAATGAGCAGTTCTTC.